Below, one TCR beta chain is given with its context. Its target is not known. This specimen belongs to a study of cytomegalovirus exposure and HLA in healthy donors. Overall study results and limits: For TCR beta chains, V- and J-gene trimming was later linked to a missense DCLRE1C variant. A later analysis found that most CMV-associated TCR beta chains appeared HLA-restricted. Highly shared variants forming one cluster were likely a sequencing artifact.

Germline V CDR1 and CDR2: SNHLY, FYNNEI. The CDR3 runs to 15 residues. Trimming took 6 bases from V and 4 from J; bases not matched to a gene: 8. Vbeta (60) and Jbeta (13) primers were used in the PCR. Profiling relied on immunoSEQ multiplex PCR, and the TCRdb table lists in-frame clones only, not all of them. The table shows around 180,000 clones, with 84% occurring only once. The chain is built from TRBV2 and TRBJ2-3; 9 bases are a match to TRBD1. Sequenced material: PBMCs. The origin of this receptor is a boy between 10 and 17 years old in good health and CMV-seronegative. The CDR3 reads CASRTGQGFADTQYF. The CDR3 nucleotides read TGTGCCAGCAGGACGGGACAGGGTTTTGCAGATACGCAGTATTTT.